The sequence of this TCR beta chain was determined in a study of blood T cell repertoires in COVID-19. Profiled with immunoSEQ multiplex PCR; TCRdb holds only in-frame clones, not every one. Of approximately 150,000 clones detected, 79% appear once; the ten largest clones hold over 15%. Participants were placed into cohorts based on the clinical history they reported. Germline lookup yields CDR1 KGHSH and CDR2 LQKENI. The CDR3 has 13 amino acids. The V and J ends lost 6 bases and 1 base respectively, with 7 bases between them. In this sample, this clone turned up a few times. The receptor was derived from a woman aged 70-85 years in a cohort exposed to, infected with or recovered from COVID-19 (not recorded which). The chain has TRBV18 and TRBJ2-1, with a tentative D call TRBD2 (6 bases). Sample: PBMCs or T cells enriched from blood (not recorded which). The DNA for the CDR3 is TGTGCCAGCTCGAGCGGGTCCTACAATGAGCAGTTCTTC. This codes for CASSSGSYNEQFF.